Following are 10 T cell receptor beta chains from one sample sequenced in a study of blood T cell repertoires in COVID-19. Sequencing used immunoSEQ multiplex PCR; TCRdb keeps in-frame clones, though not all of them. The sample lists 85,000 to 90,000 clones, 79% seen once, with about 11% in the top ten. What was sequenced was peripheral blood. The receptors originated from a man in his sixties or seventies with acute or convalescent COVID-19.

This chain joins TRBV24-1 and TRBJ1-1; D is uncertain. Germline V gene lookup returns CDR1 KGHDR and CDR2 SFDVKD. V gave up 2 bases and J gave up 1 base, with 4 bases separating them. This CDR3 comprises 13 residues. For the CDR3, the DNA is TGTGCCACCAGTGATTACAGGAACACTGAAGCTTTCTTT. It translates to CATSDYRNTEAFF.

This chain uses TRBV7-8 with TRBJ1-6, with a tentative D call TRBD1 (5 bases). V was clipped by 5 bases and J by 6 bases, with 14 bases between them. Per the germline V gene, CDR1 is SGHVS and CDR2 is FQNEAQ. This CDR3 spans 15 amino acids. CDR3 sequence reads: CASSRKRQLNSPLHF. For the CDR3, the DNA is TGTGCCAGCAGCCGCAAGCGACAGCTTAATTCACCCCTCCACTTT.

This chain uses TRBV28 with TRBJ1-2, with 7 bases that match TRBD1. This CDR3 region has 12 residues. Looked up from germline, CDR1 is MDHEN and CDR2 is SYDVKM. The J segment lost 8 bases and the V segment lost 6 bases, leaving 6 bases of the junction unmatched. Here the CDR3 DNA reads TGTGCCAGCAGATACGAAGGGGGCGGCTACACCTTC. Translated: CASRYEGGGYTF.

This clone was seen more than once but under ten times. The chain is built from TRBV9 and TRBJ1-3; 8 positions agree with TRBD1. The V gene end was trimmed by 2 bases and the J gene end by 4 bases; junction bases not matched to a gene: 11. CDR3 length: 17 amino acids. Germline CDR1 reads SGDLS; CDR2 reads YYNGEE. CDR3 sequence: CASSVFRQGARGNTIYF. The CDR3 DNA follows: TGTGCCAGCAGCGTCTTCCGGCAGGGGGCAAGAGGAAACACCATATATTTT. Combining the CDR3 with reference TRBV9 and TRBJ1-3 gives the whole variable domain DSGVTQTPKHLITATGQRVTLRCSPRSGDLSVYWYQQSLDQGLQFLIQYYNGEERAKGNILERFSAQQFPDLHSELNLSSLELGDSALYFCASSVFRQGARGNTIYFGEGSWLTVV.

This clone has only a few counts. The chain uses TRBV9 and TRBJ2-1; 8 bases are a match to TRBD1. Germline lookup yields CDR1 SGDLS and CDR2 YYNGEE. Trimming took 4 bases from V and 7 from J; bases not matched to a gene: 7. The CDR3 consists of 14 residues. This chain's CDR3 is CASSPWTGKNEQFF. The CDR3 DNA reads TGTGCCAGCAGCCCCTGGACAGGGAAAAATGAGCAGTTCTTC.

The gene calls are TRBV6-5 and TRBJ2-1; D might be TRBD2 (6 bases). The CDR3 loop spans 15 amino acids. Germline CDR1 and CDR2: MNHEY and SVGAGI. V was clipped by 6 bases and J by 7 bases, with 19 bases between them. DNA of the CDR3: TGTGCCAGCAGGAACCGGGACTCCATTTCGAATGAGCAGTTCTTC. Translated, it gives CASRNRDSISNEQFF.

The chain is built from TRBV2 and TRBJ1-2, with TRBD1 identical over 8 bases. The CDR3 is 14 amino acids. Germline loops: CDR1 SNHLY, CDR2 FYNNEI. J was trimmed by 7 bases and V by 0 bases; bases with no gene match: 4. CDR3: CASSEAGRGLGYTF. CDR3 coding DNA: TGTGCCAGCAGTGAAGCGGGCAGGGGGCTTGGCTACACCTTC.

V usage is TRBV10-3 and J usage is TRBJ1-5; D ambiguous. Germline assignment: CDR1 ENHRY and CDR2 SYGVKD. Between the trimmed V and J ends, which lost 0 bases and 6 bases, there was a span of 9 bases. The CDR3 covers 14 residues. CDR3 DNA: TGTGCCATCAGTGAGTCGGAGGGTTTTCAGCCCCAGCATTTT. This sequence encodes CAISESEGFQPQHF.

At least ten counts were recorded for this clone. The chain recombines TRBV10-3 with TRBJ1-2; 8 bases map to TRBD1. Germline CDR1 is ENHRY and CDR2 is SYGVKD. The CDR3 consists of 12 residues. The ends lost 7 bases at V and 6 bases at J; junction bases unmatched: 4. This CDR3 is CAITGGGDGYTF. The CDR3 coding sequence is TGTGCCATCACAGGGGGCGGAGATGGCTACACCTTC.

Concerning this clone: Other nucleotide sequences from this sample produce the same CDR3. The J gene is TRBJ2-2, the V gene TRBV12-3 or TRBV12-4; no clear D gene. V was pared by 5 bases and J by 2 bases, with 3 bases between. The CDR3 consists of 12 residues. CDR3 in DNA: TGTGCCAGCAGTCTCAACACCGGGGAGCTGTTTTTT. Protein: CASSLNTGELFF.